Listed below are T cell receptor beta chains from one sample, sequenced in a study of long-term antiretroviral therapy in people with HIV. Libraries were prepared by immunoSEQ multiplex PCR; TCRdb keeps only in-frame clonotypes and omits some of them. The top ten clones hold 6% to 8.5% of a sample with roughly 23,000 clones, 65% to 85% of them seen once. Sample: unsorted PBMCs, taken 1.5 years after starting antiretroviral therapy. These receptors all stem from a man aged 30 to 45 with HIV. CDR3s include the opening cysteine and the closing phenylalanine or tryptophan. The order of the fields is D gene, V gene, clone size, J gene, CDR3 DNA, CDR3 protein. The D gene is left open where the match is weak. Some rows have no size entry. The others give once, few or many, or a class for an expanded clone.

>NA|TRBV9|once|TRBJ1-1
TGTGCCAGCAGCGTAGGAATGAACACTGAAGCTTTCTTT
CASSVGMNTEAFF
>NA|TRBV28|NA|TRBJ2-7
TGTGCCAGCAGTTCCCAAGGGGAAGGTGGGTCCGACTACTACGAGCAGTACTTC
CASSSQGEGGSDYYEQYF
>NA|TRBV7-2|NA|TRBJ2-5
TGTGCCAGCAGCTCCCTCGGGGGCCAAGAGACCCAGTACTTC
CASSSLGGQETQYF
>NA|TRBV28|NA|TRBJ2-7
TGTGCCAGCAGTGTGACCTCCGGGGGGCCACCCTACGAGCAGTACTTC
CASSVTSGGPPYEQYF
>NA|TRBV30|once|TRBJ1-1
TGTGCCTGGGGCCTAGGACATGAAGCTTTCTTT
CAWGLGHEAFF
>NA|TRBV10-3|NA|TRBJ1-1
TGTGCCACTCATCACGGGAACACTGAAGCTTTCTTT
CATHHGNTEAFF
>NA|TRBV27|NA|TRBJ1-5
TGTGCCAGCAGTTTACAGAGCAATCAGCCCCAGCATTTT
CASSLQSNQPQHF
>TRBD1|TRBV6-5|NA|TRBJ1-4
TGTGCCAGCAGCAGGGGGCGCTTTAATGAAAAACTGTTTTTT
CASSRGRFNEKLFF
>NA|TRBV18|NA|TRBJ2-3
TGTGCCAGCTCACCACAGGAGGGGGCGGCCACAGATACGCAGTATTTT
CASSPQEGAATDTQYF
>NA|TRBV28|NA|TRBJ2-3
TGTGCCAGCAGCTCCCCCCCCGACCTCACAGATACGCAGTATTTT
CASSSPPDLTDTQYF
>TRBD1|TRBV4-3|NA|TRBJ2-7
TGCGCCAGCAGCCAAGACACAGGGGGCTTGTACGAGCAGTACTTC
CASSQDTGGLYEQYF
>NA|TRBV18|NA|TRBJ2-7
TGTGCCAGCTCACCACGGACAGACTACGAGCAGTACTTC
CASSPRTDYEQYF
>NA|TRBV30|NA|TRBJ1-6
TGTGCCTGGAGTTCGGCCCAGGGTGCGCCCGGAATCTATTCACCCCTCCACTTT
CAWSSAQGAPGIYSPLHF
>NA|TRBV10-3|NA|TRBJ2-2
TGTGCCATCAGTGAGTCGGTGCAGAACGGGGAGCTGTTTTTT
CAISESVQNGELFF
>TRBD1|TRBV4-3|NA|TRBJ1-1
TGCGCCAGCAGCCGACAGGGGGCCGAGGGGGCTTTCTTT
CASSRQGAEGAFF
>TRBD1|TRBV28|NA|TRBJ1-4
TGTGCCAGCAGCCCCGCAGGGGGAGGTGAAAAACTGTTTTTT
CASSPAGGGEKLFF
>NA|TRBV5-1|NA|TRBJ1-2
TGCGCCAGCAGCTTGGAAACAGGGTTTAACTATGGCTACACCTTC
CASSLETGFNYGYTF
>TRBD1|TRBV5-1|NA|TRBJ2-1
TGCGCCAGCATGGACAGGGGATACAATGAGCAGTTCTTC
CASMDRGYNEQFF
>NA|TRBV30|NA|TRBJ1-1
TGTGCCTGGAGTGCGAGGTCGGGGTACACTGAAGCTTTCTTT
CAWSARSGYTEAFF
>NA|TRBV5-5|NA|TRBJ1-2
TGTGCCAGCATCTTAGGACGGAATAACTATGGCTACACCTTC
CASILGRNNYGYTF
>NA|TRBV6-5|NA|TRBJ2-3
TGTGCCAGCAGTTACAAGGGGGCGGGGAAGACAGATACGCAGTATTTT
CASSYKGAGKTDTQYF
>NA|TRBV11-3|NA|TRBJ1-1
TGTGCCAGCAGCTTAGGCGGGTCAGCGAACACTGAAGCTTTCTTT
CASSLGGSANTEAFF
>NA|TRBV28|NA|TRBJ1-5
TGTGCCAGCAGTTTATCAGGGTCCGGACAGCCCCAGCATTTT
CASSLSGSGQPQHF
>NA|TRBV6-5|NA|TRBJ2-7
TGTGCCAGCAGGAAGGGACGGCTCTACGAGCAGTACTTC
CASRKGRLYEQYF
>NA|TRBV5-1|few|TRBJ1-2
TGCGCCAGCAGCTTGGTCGGATCGGGTAGAGGCTACACCTTC
CASSLVGSGRGYTF
>NA|TRBV7-2|few|TRBJ2-2
TGTGCCAGCACTTACACCGGGGAGCTGTTTTTT
CASTYTGELFF
>NA|TRBV18|few|TRBJ1-2
TGTGCCAGCTCACCTCAGAACTATGGCTACACCTTC
CASSPQNYGYTF
>NA|TRBV4-2|NA|TRBJ1-1
TGTGCCAGCAGCCAACCCCAGAAGAACACTGAAGCTTTCTTT
CASSQPQKNTEAFF
>NA|TRBV5-1|NA|TRBJ2-7
TGCGCCAGCAGCTTCGTGGACTCCTACGAGCAGTACTTC
CASSFVDSYEQYF
>NA|TRBV28|NA|TRBJ2-7
TGTGCCAGCAGTTTAGAACAGGACAATTATGAGCAGTACTTC
CASSLEQDNYEQYF
>NA|TRBV5-6|NA|TRBJ1-2
TGTGCCAGCAGTTCTTTCTATGGCTACACCTTC
CASSSFYGYTF
>NA|TRBV21-1|NA|TRBJ1-4
TGTGCCAGCAGCACCCGGACAGTAACTAATGAAAAACTGTTTTTT
CASSTRTVTNEKLFF
>TRBD1|TRBV4-3|NA|TRBJ1-2
TGCGCCAGCAGCCAAGGTGACAGGGGACTCTCCTCGAGGGGCTACACCTTC
CASSQGDRGLSSRGYTF
>NA|TRBV11-3|NA|TRBJ2-1
TGTGCCAGCAGCTTAGGTGGGGAAAATGAGCAGTTCTTC
CASSLGGENEQFF
>NA|TRBV5-4|NA|TRBJ2-1
TGTGCCAGCAGCCCACCCCGGGGCAATGAGCAGTTCTTC
CASSPPRGNEQFF
>NA|TRBV4-1|NA|TRBJ1-5
TGCGCCAGCAGCCGTCCCGGGAGCAATCAGCCCCAGCATTTT
CASSRPGSNQPQHF
>TRBD2|TRBV28|NA|TRBJ2-7
TGTGCCAGCAGTTTAGGCACCAGCGGGAGTTACGAGCAGTACTTC
CASSLGTSGSYEQYF
>NA|TRBV4-3|NA|TRBJ1-2
TGCGCCAGCAGCCAAGTCTGGGGGCTAGACTATGGCTACACCTTC
CASSQVWGLDYGYTF
>TRBD1|TRBV5-4|NA|TRBJ2-5
TGTGCCAGCAGCCCGACAGGGGCACCCCAAGAGACCCAGTACTTC
CASSPTGAPQETQYF
>NA|TRBV7-9|NA|TRBJ2-1
TGTGCCAGCAGCCCGCCTTACGCCAATGAGCAGTTCTTC
CASSPPYANEQFF
>NA|TRBV6-1|NA|TRBJ1-5
TGTGCCAGCAGTGAATCTGACAATCAGCCCCAGCATTTT
CASSESDNQPQHF
>TRBD2|TRBV10-3|NA|TRBJ2-1
TGTGCCATCAGTGAGGGAGTAGCGGGCCTCTATCAGCAGTTCTTC
CAISEGVAGLYQQFF
>NA|TRBV28|NA|TRBJ2-3
TGTGCCAGCAGTTCCCGGACAGAAAGCACAGATACGCAGTATTTT
CASSSRTESTDTQYF
>TRBD2|TRBV2|NA|TRBJ2-3
TGTGCCAGCAGTGGTGCTAGCGGGGGCCTCGGTGATACGCAGTATTTT
CASSGASGGLGDTQYF
>TRBD2|TRBV5-6|NA|TRBJ2-7
TGTGCCAGCAGCCCCCGGGGGGTATCGGACGAGCAGTACTTC
CASSPRGVSDEQYF
>TRBD2|TRBV15|NA|TRBJ2-7
TGTGCCACCAGCAGAGATTGGAAAGGCGGGAGGGCCTACGAGCAGTACTTC
CATSRDWKGGRAYEQYF
>NA|TRBV19|NA|TRBJ1-3
TGTGCCAGTACATCGAATGGGAATGGAAACACCATATATTTT
CASTSNGNGNTIYF
>NA|TRBV19|few|TRBJ1-6
TGTGCCAGTAGTATAGCAGAAGGGCAGGGGAATTCACCCCTCCACTTT
CASSIAEGQGNSPLHF
>NA|TRBV6-5|few|TRBJ2-5
TGTGCCAGCAGATCGGAGACCCAGTACTTC
CASRSETQYF
>NA|TRBV6-4|NA|TRBJ1-1
TGTGCCAGCTCCGGGGACGAGAACACTGAAGCTTTCTTT
CASSGDENTEAFF
>NA|TRBV7-2|once|TRBJ2-5
TGTGCCAGCAGCCCTGACAGGCCTCAGACCCAGTACTTC
CASSPDRPQTQYF
>TRBD1|TRBV4-3|NA|TRBJ1-4
TGCGCCAGCAGCCTTGGACAGGGGGAGGCTAATGAAAAACTGTTTTTT
CASSLGQGEANEKLFF
>NA|TRBV4-2|NA|TRBJ2-2
TGTGCCAGCAGCCCGTTGATACTCTTACAGGGTACCTGGACCGGGGAGCTGTTTTTT
CASSPLILLQGTWTGELFF